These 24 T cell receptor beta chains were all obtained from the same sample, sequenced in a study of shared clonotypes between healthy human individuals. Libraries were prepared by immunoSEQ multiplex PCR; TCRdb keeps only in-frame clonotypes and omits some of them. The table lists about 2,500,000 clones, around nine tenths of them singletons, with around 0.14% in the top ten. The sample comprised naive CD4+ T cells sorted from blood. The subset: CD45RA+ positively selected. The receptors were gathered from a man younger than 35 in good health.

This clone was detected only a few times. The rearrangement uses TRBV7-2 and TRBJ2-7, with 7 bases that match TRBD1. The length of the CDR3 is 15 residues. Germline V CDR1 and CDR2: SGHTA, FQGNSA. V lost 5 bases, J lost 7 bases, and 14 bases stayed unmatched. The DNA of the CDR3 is TGTGCCAGCAGCACCCGTGACCACCCCAGGGGGGAGCAGTACTTC. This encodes CASSTRDHPRGEQYF.

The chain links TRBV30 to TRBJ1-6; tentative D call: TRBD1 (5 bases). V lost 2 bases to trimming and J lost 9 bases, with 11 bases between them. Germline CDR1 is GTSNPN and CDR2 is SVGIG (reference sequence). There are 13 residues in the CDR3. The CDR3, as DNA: TGTGCCTGGAGTCGGGACGGTGGTTCACCCCTCCACTTT. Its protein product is CAWSRDGGSPLHF.

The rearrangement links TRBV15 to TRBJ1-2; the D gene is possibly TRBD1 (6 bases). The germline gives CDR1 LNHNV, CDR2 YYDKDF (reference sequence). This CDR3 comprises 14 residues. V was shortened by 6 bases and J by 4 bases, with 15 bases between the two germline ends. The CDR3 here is CATSQGRSGYGYTF. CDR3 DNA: TGTGCCACCAGTCAGGGGCGGTCAGGCTATGGCTACACCTTC.

The CDR3 is CASSARDNSYNEQFF. CDR3 bases: TGTGCCAGCAGCGCCCGGGACAACTCCTACAATGAGCAGTTCTTC. The chain links TRBV9 to TRBJ2-1; D is perhaps TRBD1 (6 bases). Germline assignment: CDR1 SGDLS and CDR2 YYNGEE. This CDR3 spans 15 amino acids. Trimming shortened V by 3 bases and J by 0 bases, and 10 bases separated the two germline ends.

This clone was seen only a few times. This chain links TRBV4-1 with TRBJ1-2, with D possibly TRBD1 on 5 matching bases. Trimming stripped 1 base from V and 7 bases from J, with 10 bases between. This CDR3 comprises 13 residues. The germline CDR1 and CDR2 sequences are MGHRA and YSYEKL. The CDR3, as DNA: TGCGCCAGCAGCCAAGTGGGTCAGGGTGGCTACACCTTC. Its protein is CASSQVGQGGYTF.

CDR3 in DNA: TGTGCCAGCAGCTCTTACAGGGCCACTGAAGCTTTCTTT. Residues: CASSSYRATEAFF. The J gene is TRBJ1-1, the V gene TRBV11-1, with D maybe TRBD1 (6 bases). Trimming left V 4 bases short and J 4 bases short, with 10 bases between. This CDR3 comprises 13 residues. Germline V lookup: CDR1 SGHAT, CDR2 FQDESV (reference sequence).

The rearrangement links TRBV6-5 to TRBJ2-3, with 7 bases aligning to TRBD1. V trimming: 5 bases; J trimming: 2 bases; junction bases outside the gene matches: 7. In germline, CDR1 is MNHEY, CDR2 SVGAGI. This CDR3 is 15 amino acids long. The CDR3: CASSTTQGNTDTQYF. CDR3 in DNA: TGTGCCAGCAGTACAACACAGGGGAACACAGATACGCAGTATTTT.

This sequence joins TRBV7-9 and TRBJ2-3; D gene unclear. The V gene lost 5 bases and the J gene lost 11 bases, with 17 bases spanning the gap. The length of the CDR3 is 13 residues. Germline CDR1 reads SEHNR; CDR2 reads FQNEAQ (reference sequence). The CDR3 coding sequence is TGTGCCAGCAGCCAAAATCCGGGCATTGAGCAGTATTTT. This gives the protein CASSQNPGIEQYF.

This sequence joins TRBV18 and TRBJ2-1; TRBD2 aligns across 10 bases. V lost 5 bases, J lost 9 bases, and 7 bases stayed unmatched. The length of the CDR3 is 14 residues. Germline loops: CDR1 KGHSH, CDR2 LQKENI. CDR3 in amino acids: CASSSLAGATEQFF. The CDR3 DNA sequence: TGTGCCAGCTCATCCCTAGCGGGAGCCACTGAGCAGTTCTTC.

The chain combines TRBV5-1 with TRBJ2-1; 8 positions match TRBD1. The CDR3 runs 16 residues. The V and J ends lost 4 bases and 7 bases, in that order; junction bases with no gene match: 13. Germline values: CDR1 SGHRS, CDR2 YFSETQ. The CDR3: CASSPPLTGEKNEQFF. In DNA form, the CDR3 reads TGCGCCAGCAGCCCCCCGCTGACAGGGGAGAAGAATGAGCAGTTCTTC.

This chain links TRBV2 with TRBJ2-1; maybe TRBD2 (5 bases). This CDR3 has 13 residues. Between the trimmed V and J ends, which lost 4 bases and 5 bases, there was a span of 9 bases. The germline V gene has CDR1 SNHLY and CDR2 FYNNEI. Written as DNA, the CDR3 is TGTGCCAGCAGTGTAGCGCGGAACAATGAGCAGTTCTTC. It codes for CASSVARNNEQFF.

In nucleotides, the CDR3 is TGTGCCAGCAGCTTAGGTACAGGGGTTCTACAAGAGACCCAGTACTTC. Protein product: CASSLGTGVLQETQYF. V and J are TRBV11-3 and TRBJ2-5; 7 nucleotides line up with TRBD1. The trim removed 1 base at V and 2 bases at J, leaving 7 bases unmatched. The V gene's germline CDR1 is SGHNT and CDR2 YENEEA. The CDR3 covers 16 residues.

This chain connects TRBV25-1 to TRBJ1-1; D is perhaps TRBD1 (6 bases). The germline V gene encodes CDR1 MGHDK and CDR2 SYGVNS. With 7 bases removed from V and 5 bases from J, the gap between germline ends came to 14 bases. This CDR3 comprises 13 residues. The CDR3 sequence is CASTPGGATEAFF. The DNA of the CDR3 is TGTGCCAGCACACCTGGGGGCGCGACTGAAGCTTTCTTT.

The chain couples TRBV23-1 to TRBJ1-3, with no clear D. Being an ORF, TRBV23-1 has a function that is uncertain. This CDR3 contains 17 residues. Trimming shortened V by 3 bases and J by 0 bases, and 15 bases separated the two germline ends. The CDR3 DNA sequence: TGCGCCAGCAGTCATCCTACCGGGGTTTTCTCTGGAAACACCATATATTTT. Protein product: CASSHPTGVFSGNTIYF.

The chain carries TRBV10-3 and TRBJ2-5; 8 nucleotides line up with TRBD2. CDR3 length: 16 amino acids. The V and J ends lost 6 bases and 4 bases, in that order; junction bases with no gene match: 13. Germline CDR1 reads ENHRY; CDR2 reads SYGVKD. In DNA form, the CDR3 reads TGTGCCATCAGCTCCCCCATGGCGGGAGGCTCAGAGACCCAGTACTTC. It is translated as CAISSPMAGGSETQYF.

The CDR3 coding sequence is TGTGCCATCAGCGTACAGGGGGAAAGCCACCGTGAAGCTTTCTTT. It yields the protein CAISVQGESHREAFF. The J gene is TRBJ1-1, the V gene TRBV10-3, with 8 bases aligning to TRBD1. Germline trimming cut 6 bases from V and 7 bases from J; bases unmatched to any gene: 13. The germline V gene encodes CDR1 ENHRY and CDR2 SYGVKD. CDR3 length: 15 amino acids.

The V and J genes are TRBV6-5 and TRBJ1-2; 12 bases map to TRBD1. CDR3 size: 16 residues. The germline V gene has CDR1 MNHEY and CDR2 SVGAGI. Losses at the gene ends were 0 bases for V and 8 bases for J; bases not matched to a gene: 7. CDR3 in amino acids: CASSYSGTGGAKGYTF. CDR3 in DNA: TGTGCCAGCAGTTACTCGGGGACAGGGGGCGCAAAGGGCTACACCTTC.

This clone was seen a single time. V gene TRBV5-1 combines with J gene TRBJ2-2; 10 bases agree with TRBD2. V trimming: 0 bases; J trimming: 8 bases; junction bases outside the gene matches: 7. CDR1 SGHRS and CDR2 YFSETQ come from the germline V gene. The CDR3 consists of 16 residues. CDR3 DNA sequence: TGCGCCAGCAGCTTGGTTCTAGCGGGAGTGTTTGGGGAGCTGTTTTTT. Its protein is CASSLVLAGVFGELFF.

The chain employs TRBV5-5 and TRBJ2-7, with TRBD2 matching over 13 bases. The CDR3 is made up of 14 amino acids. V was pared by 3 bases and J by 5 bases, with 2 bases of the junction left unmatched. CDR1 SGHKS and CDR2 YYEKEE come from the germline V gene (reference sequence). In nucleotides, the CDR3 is TGTGCCAGCAGCTCGGGACTAGCGGGAAACGAGCAGTACTTC. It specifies CASSSGLAGNEQYF.

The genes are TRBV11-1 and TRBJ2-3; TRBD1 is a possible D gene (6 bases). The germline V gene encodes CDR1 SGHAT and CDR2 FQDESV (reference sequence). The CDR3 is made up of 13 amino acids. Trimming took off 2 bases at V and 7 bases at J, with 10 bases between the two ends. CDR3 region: CASSLNRENTQYF. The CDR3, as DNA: TGTGCCAGCAGCTTAAACAGGGAAAATACGCAGTATTTT. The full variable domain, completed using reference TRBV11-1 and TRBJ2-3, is EAEVAQSPRYKITEKSQAVAFWCDPISGHATLYWYRQILGQGPELLVQFQDESVVDDSQLPKDRFSAERLKGVDSTLKIQPAELGDSAMYLCASSLNRENTQYFGPGTRLTVL.

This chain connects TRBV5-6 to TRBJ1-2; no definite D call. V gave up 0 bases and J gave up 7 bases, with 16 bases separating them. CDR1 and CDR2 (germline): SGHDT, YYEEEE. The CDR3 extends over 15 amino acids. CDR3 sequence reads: CASSLVGQSPFGYTF. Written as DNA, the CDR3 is TGTGCCAGCAGCTTGGTAGGGCAAAGCCCTTTTGGCTACACCTTC.

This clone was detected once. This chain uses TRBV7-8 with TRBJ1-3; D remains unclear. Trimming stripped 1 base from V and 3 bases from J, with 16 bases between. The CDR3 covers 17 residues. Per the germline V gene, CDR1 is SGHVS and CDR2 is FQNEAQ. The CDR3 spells CASSLEGRWGSGNTIYF. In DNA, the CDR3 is TGTGCCAGCAGCTTAGAAGGAAGATGGGGAAGTGGAAACACCATATATTTT.

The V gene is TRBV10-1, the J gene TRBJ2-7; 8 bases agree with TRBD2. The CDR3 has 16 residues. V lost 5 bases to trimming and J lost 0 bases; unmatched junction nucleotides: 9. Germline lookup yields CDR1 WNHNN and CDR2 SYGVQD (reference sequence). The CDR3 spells CASSREAGVTSYEQYF. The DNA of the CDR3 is TGCGCCAGCAGTCGGGAAGCGGGGGTTACCTCCTACGAGCAGTACTTC.

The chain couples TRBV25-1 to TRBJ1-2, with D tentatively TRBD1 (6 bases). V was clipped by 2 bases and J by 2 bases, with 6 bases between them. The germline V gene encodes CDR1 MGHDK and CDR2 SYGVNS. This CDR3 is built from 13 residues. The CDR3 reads CASSEGQNYGYTF. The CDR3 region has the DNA TGTGCCAGCAGTGAAGGACAGAACTATGGCTACACCTTC.